This entry concerns a single T cell receptor (beta chain). Authors' processing steps: For nucleated cells, counts were estimated from reference gene primer amplification. Repertoires were generated with immunoSEQ multiplex PCR, while TCRdb's copy carries only in-frame clones and drops some. V and J calls plus clone size are reproduced from that table; the DNA served to infer D and trimming. The sample comprises about 150,000 clones, 80% to 90% of which are singletons, and more than 14% rests with the top ten. This specimen comes from a study of blood T cell repertoires in COVID-19. The germline CDR1 and CDR2 sequences are DFQATT and SNEGSKA (reference sequence). The length of the CDR3 is 11 residues. The germline V and J ends were trimmed by 7 bases and 6 bases, with 12 bases remaining between them.

This receptor was obtained from a woman aged 40 to 49 with acute or convalescent COVID-19. Sequenced material: peripheral blood. The chain joins TRBV20-1 to TRBJ1-2, with D unclear. The CDR3 protein is CSVEAIDGYTF. CDR3 DNA: TGCAGTGTGGAGGCCATAGATGGCTACACCTTC.